The clone carrying this T cell receptor beta chain was observed a few times. Its antigen remains unknown. The CDR3 totals 15 residues. The V end lost 1 base, the J end lost 0 bases, and 7 bases lay between the germline ends. Germline loops: CDR1 SGHTA, CDR2 FQGNSA. This entry belongs to a study of CD8+ T cells in alopecia areata. Background on the study: In an open-label trial, patients got 5 to 10 mg tofacitinib twice daily. Broader study findings: Alopecia totalis/universalis scalp especially showed more expanded CD8+ clones than normal scalp.

It was from alopecia areata patients that lesional scalp punch biopsies and peripheral blood were collected. A FACSAria was used to sort CD4+ and CD8+ T cells. These cells came from PBMCs. Following RNA extraction, reverse transcription yielded cDNA that acted as the sequencing template. Sequencing used immunoSEQ multiplex PCR; TCRdb keeps in-frame clones, though not all of them. The table includes about 140,000 clones, about 60% detected once. This receptor was obtained from a human donor with alopecia areata. The J gene is TRBJ1-5, the V gene TRBV7-2, with D possibly TRBD1 on 5 matching bases. This sample comprised CD4+ T cells sorted from blood, obtained at week 0. The CDR3 loop reads CASSLGGNSNQPQHF. In DNA, the CDR3 is TGTGCCAGCAGCTTAGGGGGGAATAGCAATCAGCCCCAGCATTTT.